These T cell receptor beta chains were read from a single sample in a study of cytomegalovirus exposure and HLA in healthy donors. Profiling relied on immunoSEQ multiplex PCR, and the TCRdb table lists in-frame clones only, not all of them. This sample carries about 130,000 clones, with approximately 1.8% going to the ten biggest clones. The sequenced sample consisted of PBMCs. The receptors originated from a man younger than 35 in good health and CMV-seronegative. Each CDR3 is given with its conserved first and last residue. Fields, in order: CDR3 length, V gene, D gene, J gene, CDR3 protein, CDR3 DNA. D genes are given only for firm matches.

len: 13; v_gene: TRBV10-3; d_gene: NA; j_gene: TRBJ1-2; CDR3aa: CAISGVRVNGYTF; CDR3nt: TGTGCCATCAGTGGTGTCAGGGTAAATGGCTACACCTTC
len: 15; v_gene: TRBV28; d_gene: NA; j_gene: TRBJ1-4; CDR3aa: CASSFSAGRTGKLFF; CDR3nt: TGTGCCAGCAGTTTTTCGGCAGGAAGAACAGGGAAACTGTTTTTT
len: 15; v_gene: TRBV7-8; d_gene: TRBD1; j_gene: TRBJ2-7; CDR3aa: CASSSKTGYSYEQYF; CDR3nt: TGTGCCAGCAGCTCCAAGACAGGGTATAGCTACGAGCAGTACTTC
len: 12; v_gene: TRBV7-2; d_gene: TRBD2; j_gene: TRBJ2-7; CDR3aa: CASSGRGYEQYF; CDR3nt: TGTGCCAGCAGCGGGAGGGGCTACGAGCAGTACTTC
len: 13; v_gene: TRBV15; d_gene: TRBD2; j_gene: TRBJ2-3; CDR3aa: CATRSSGSDTQYF; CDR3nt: TGTGCCACCAGATCCAGCGGGAGCGATACGCAGTATTTT
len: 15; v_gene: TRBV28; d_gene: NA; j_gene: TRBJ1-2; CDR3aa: CASSYTGILDYGYTF; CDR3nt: TGTGCCAGCAGCTATACAGGGATTTTGGACTATGGCTACACCTTC
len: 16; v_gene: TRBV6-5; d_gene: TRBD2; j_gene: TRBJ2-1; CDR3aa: CASSFNPSGSRNEQFF; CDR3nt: TGTGCCAGCAGTTTCAATCCTAGCGGGAGTCGCAATGAGCAGTTCTTC
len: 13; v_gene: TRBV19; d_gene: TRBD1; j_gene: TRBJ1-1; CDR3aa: CASSTPQGATAFF; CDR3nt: TGTGCCAGTAGTACTCCGCAGGGGGCGACGGCTTTCTTT
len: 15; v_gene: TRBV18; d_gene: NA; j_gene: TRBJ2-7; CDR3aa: CASSLEASKVYEQYF; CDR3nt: TGTGCCAGCTCCCTCGAGGCCAGCAAAGTCTACGAGCAGTACTTC
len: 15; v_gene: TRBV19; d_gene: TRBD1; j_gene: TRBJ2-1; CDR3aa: CASSQTGGRDNEQFF; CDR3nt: TGTGCCAGTAGTCAGACAGGGGGTAGGGACAATGAGCAGTTCTTC